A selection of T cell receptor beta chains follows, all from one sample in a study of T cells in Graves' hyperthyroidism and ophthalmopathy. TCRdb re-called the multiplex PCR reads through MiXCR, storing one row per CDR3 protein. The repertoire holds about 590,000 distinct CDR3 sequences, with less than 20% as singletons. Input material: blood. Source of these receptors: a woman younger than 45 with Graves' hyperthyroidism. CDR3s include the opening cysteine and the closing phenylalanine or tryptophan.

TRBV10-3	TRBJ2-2	CAISEDGGANTGELFF
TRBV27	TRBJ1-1	CASSFLRGTWNTEAFF
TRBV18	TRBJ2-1	CASSPPDDEQFF
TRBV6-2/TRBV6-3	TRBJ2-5	CASSYSFWDQETQYF
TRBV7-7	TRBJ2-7	CASSLLFREGYPSSYEQYF
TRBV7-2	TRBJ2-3	CASSQGTRRQRGDTQYF
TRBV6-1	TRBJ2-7	CASRHRSGTSGSYEQYF
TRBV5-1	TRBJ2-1	CASRTTGSYNEQFF
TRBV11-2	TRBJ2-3	CASSFRRGSTDTQYF
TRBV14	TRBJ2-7	CASSQEPRRRGGEQYF
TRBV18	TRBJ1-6	CASSLDRANSPLHF
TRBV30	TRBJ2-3	CAWSVGAGVSDTQYF
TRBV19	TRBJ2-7	CASSASNPGKQYF
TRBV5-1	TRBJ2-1	CASSLVIGSSYNEQFF
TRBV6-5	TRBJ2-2	CASSYPGQANTGELFF
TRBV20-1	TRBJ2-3	CSARTSGRSDTQYF
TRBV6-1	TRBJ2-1	CASSTAGLAYDNEQFF
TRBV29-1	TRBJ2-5	CSVAYPGQQETQYF